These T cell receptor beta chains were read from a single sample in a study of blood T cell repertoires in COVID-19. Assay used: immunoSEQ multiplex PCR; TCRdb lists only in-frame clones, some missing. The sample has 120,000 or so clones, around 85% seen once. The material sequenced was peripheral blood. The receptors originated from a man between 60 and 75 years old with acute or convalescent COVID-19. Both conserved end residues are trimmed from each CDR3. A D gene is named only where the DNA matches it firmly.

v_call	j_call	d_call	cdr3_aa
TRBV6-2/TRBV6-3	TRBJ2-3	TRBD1	ASSYTGTGGADTQY
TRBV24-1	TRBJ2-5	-	ATQAGAGGAQY
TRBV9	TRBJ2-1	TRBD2	ASSLRTSGSDEQF
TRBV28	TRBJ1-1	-	ASSYGNTEAF
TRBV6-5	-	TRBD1	ASSRQGSSYEQY
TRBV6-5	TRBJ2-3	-	ASRMGSGRTDTQY
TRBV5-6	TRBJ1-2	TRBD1	ASSLNGDRVNYGYT
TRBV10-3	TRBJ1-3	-	AISGVFGGQSGNTIY
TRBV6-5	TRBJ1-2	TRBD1	ASSDDRGGYGYT
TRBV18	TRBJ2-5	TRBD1	ASSPQDRGRYETQY
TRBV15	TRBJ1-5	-	ATSRGQDQPQH
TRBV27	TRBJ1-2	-	ASSFGQDKYGYT
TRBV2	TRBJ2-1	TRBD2	AALTSGKFNEQF
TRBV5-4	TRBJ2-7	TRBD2	ASSTSGTSGYEQY
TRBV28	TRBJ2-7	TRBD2	ASTTGGAAYEQY
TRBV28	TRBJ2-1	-	ASTGSYNEQF
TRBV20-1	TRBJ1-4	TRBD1	SAQGNEKLF
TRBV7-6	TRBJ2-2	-	ASSRQNTGELF
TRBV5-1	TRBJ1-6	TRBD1	ASSKQGDSYNSPLH
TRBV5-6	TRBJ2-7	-	ASSFGYEQY
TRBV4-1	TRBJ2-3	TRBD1	ASSRGTGDFTDTQY
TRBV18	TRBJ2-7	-	ASSPPLRSGEQY
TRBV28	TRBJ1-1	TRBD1	ASKQGARIVNTEAF
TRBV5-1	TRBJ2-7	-	ASSLGGAPEQY
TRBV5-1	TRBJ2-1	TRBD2	ASSSGTSGSFYYNEQF
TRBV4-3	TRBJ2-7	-	ASSQVTDSTYEQY